Listed here is a single TCR beta chain. Its antigen is not identified. V was pared by 6 bases and J by 3 bases, with 12 bases between. The CDR3 has 14 amino acids. The germline CDR1 and CDR2 sequences are MDHEN and SYDVKM. The data belong to a study of human T cells and chemical hapten exposure. Authors' data handling: More than 95,000 TCRs per sample was the median, with a range of 23,224 to 690,600. TCRdb itself ran the RACE reads through MiXCR, one entry per CDR3 protein. TCRdb's processing, not the authors' own work, is the source of the V and J calls. The sample gives approximately 60,000 distinct CDR3 sequences, approximately 11% of which show up once; less than 2.5% is in the top ten. Stated time point: patch test 3, about 24 weeks after DPC sensitization. Sample treatment: therapeutic diphenylcyclopropenone sensitization with weekly scalp DPC. The study's findings and limits: Expanded TCRs grouped into significantly more large CDR3 similarity clusters than controls produced. Once DPC sensitization occurred, TCRs above 1 in 1000 frequency showed no change.

The chain carries TRBV28 and TRBJ2-4; D possibly corresponds to TRBD1 (5 bases). The material sequenced was whole blood, taken in connection with sensitization to the hapten diphenylcyclopropenone (DPC). The source of this sequence is a woman in her twenties or thirties with alopecia areata. Some clones in this sample may be carry-over from other donors' samples. CDR3 region: CASSPGQFKNIQYF. The CDR3 DNA sequence: TGTGCCAGCAGCCCCGGACAATTCAAAAACATTCAGTACTTC. The full variable domain, rest sourced from reference TRBV28 and TRBJ2-4, is DVKVTQSSRYLVKRTGEKVFLECVQDMDHENMFWYRQDPGLGLRLIYFSYDVKMKEKGDIPEGYSVSREKKERFSLILESASTNQTSMYLCASSPGQFKNIQYFGAGTRLSVL.